The source of this TCR beta chain is a study of beta chain bispecific antibodies for T cell cancers. Study overall: Surface TRBV12 (TRBV12-3) was on Jurkat, TRBV5-5 on HPB-ALL. Findings and limits, study-wide: Versus anti-CD19, anti-TRBV12 exposure cut the TRBV12-3 share of TRBV signal by under 99%. The leukemia cells, rather than normal T cells, gave most of the targeted TRBV signal.

This clonotype was seen many times. The antigen remains undetermined. A junction boundary mismatches the germline segment, possibly from a read error. Libraries carried unique molecular identifiers used for clonotype counts. TCRdb redid the calling of the 5' RACE reads with MiXCR, one entry per CDR3 protein. The sample lists 20,000 to 25,000 distinct CDR3 sequences, more than 2% seen once, with roughly 5% in the top ten. CDR1 is SGHTA, CDR2 FQGNSA, per germline. The CDR3 has 14 amino acids. T cells were expanded from blood mononuclear cells for about three days with anti-CD3 OKT3 or CD3/CD28 beads. This sample: Jurkat plus normal T cells with anti-TRBV12 bispecific.

The sample here was healthy donor T cells cultured with leukemia cells, taken from a culture containing a bispecific antibody targeting TCR Vbeta12. The rearrangement links TRBV7-2 to TRBJ2-7, with D tentatively TRBD1 (5 bases). The sequence derives from a human donor in good health. Some clones in this sample may be carry-over from other donors' samples. The DNA for the CDR3 is TGTGCCAGCAGCGTAGCACTGGACACCTACGAGCAGTACTTC. It specifies CASSVALDTYEQYF.